The rows below give T cell receptor beta chains drawn from one sample of a study of Graves' ophthalmopathy and Graves' hyperthyroidism. A single record per CDR3 protein comes from TCRdb applying MiXCR to the multiplex PCR reads. Among 650,000 to 800,000 distinct CDR3 sequences listed, roughly 41% were seen once. Specimen: peripheral blood. These receptors were taken from an adult man with Graves' ophthalmopathy. Each CDR3 is given with its conserved first and last residue. Each record gives: V gene, J gene, CDR3 length, CDR3 protein.

V: TRBV7-9; J: TRBJ1-1; length: 13; CDR3: CASSSGAGLEAFF
V: TRBV10-3; J: TRBJ1-2; length: 16; CDR3: CASSRETGTGDYGYTF
V: TRBV10-3; J: TRBJ2-7; length: 15; CDR3: CAISDPSGGRGEQYF
V: TRBV7-9; J: TRBJ2-7; length: 15; CDR3: CASSLRDREYYEQYF
V: TRBV2; J: TRBJ2-2; length: 17; CDR3: CASSRLAENQGTRELFF
V: TRBV24-1; J: TRBJ1-5; length: 14; CDR3: CASSPVPGDQPQHF
V: TRBV29-1; J: TRBJ1-3; length: 13; CDR3: CSVTGVPGNTIYF
V: TRBV12-3/TRBV12-4; J: TRBJ2-7; length: 15; CDR3: CASSPLVQGDYEQYF
V: TRBV12-5; J: TRBJ1-6; length: 14; CDR3: CASGLPGGNSPLHF
V: TRBV7-2; J: TRBJ2-2; length: 14; CDR3: CASRGRRYTGELFF